This T cell receptor (beta chain) comes out of a study of beta chain features in type 1 diabetes. Study as a whole: When patients were set against healthy donors, age, gender and cell yields were similar.

The isolated RNA, all of it, was reverse transcribed, so expressed TCRB transcripts were what got sequenced. Profiled with immunoSEQ multiplex PCR; TCRdb holds only in-frame clones, not every one. Among nearly 250,000 clones listed, around an eighth were seen once. The CDR3 totals 16 residues. Germline V gene data show CDR1 as MNHEY and CDR2 as SMNVEV (reference sequence). The V and J ends lost 0 bases and 4 bases respectively, with 15 bases between them. Material for sequencing was naive CD4+ T cells from blood. The clonotype comes from a woman aged 35 to 49 in good health. The chain is built from TRBV27 and TRBJ2-5; perhaps TRBD1 as D (7 bases). The CDR3: CASSLSAAGGGETQYF. The CDR3 region has the DNA TGTGCCAGCAGTTTATCGGCGGCAGGGGGAGGAGAGACCCAGTACTTC.